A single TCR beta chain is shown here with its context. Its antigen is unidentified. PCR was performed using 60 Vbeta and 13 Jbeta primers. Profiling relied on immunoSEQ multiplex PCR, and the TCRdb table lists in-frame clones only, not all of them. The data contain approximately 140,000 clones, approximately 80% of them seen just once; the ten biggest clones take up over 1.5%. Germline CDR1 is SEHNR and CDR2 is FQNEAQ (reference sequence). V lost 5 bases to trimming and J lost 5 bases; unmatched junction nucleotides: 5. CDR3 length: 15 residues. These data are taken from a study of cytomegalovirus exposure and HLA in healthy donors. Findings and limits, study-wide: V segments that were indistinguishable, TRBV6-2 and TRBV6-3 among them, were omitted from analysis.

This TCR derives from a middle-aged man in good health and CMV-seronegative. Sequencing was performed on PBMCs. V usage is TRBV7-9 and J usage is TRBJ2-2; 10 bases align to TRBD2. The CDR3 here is CASSKLAGQTGELFF. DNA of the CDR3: TGTGCCAGCAGCAAACTAGCGGGACAGACCGGGGAGCTGTTTTTT.